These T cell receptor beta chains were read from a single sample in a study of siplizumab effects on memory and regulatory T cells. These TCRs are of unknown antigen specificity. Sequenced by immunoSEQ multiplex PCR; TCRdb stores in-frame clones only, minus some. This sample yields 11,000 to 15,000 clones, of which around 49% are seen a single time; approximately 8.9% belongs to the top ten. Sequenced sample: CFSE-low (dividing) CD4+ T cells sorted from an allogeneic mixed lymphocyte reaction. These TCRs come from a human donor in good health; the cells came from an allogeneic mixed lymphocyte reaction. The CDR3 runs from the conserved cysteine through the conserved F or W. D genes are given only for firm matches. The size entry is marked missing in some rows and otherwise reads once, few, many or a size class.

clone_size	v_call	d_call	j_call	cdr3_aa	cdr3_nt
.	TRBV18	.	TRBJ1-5	CASSPGFGNQPQHF	TGTGCCAGCTCACCAGGGTTCGGCAATCAGCCCCAGCATTTT
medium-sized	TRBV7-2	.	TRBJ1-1	CASSSMGGYTEAFF	TGTGCCAGCAGCTCCATGGGGGGGTATACTGAAGCTTTCTTT
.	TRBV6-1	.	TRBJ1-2	CASSTRTSNYGYTF	TGTGCCAGCAGTACCCGGACATCTAACTATGGCTACACCTTC
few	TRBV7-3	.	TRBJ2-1	CASSLDGGSYNEQFF	TGTGCCAGCAGCCTAGATGGAGGTTCCTACAATGAGCAGTTCTTC
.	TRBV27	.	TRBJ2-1	CASSLFRQNNEQFF	TGTGCCAGCAGTTTATTTCGACAAAACAATGAGCAGTTCTTC
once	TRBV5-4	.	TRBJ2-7	CASSLGQALFYEQYF	TGTGCCAGCAGCTTGGGGCAGGCCTTGTTCTACGAGCAGTACTTC
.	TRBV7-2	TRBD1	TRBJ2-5	CASSRQGASETQYF	TGTGCCAGCAGCCGACAGGGGGCATCGGAGACCCAGTACTTC
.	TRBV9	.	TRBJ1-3	CASSETQGNTIYF	TGTGCCAGCAGTGAAACCCAAGGAAACACCATATATTTT
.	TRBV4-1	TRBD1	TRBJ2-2	CASSRQERQGTHTGELFF	TGCGCCAGCAGCCGACAAGAGAGACAGGGGACCCACACCGGGGAGCTGTTTTTT
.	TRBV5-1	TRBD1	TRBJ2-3	CASSLGQGRADTQYF	TGCGCCAGCAGCTTGGGACAGGGGCGAGCAGATACGCAGTATTTT
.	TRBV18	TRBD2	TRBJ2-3	CASSPSLAGFTDTQYF	TGTGCCAGCTCACCCTCTCTAGCGGGTTTCACAGATACGCAGTATTTT
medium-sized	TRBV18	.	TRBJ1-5	CASSPRLNQPQHF	TGTGCCAGCTCACCTAGGTTAAATCAGCCCCAGCATTTT
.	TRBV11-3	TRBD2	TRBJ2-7	CASSLEVGGGSYEQYF	TGTGCCAGCAGCTTAGAGGTCGGGGGGGGCTCCTACGAGCAGTACTTC
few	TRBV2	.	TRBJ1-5	CASSVVSRHQPQHF	TGTGCCAGCAGTGTGGTCAGTCGTCATCAGCCCCAGCATTTT
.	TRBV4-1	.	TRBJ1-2	CASRDGPGYTF	TGCGCCAGCAGGGACGGGCCTGGCTACACCTTC
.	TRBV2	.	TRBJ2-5	CASSQIWGFQETQYF	TGTGCCAGCAGCCAAATCTGGGGGTTCCAAGAGACCCAGTACTTC
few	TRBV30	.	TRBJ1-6	CAWSYVENSPLHF	TGTGCCTGGAGTTATGTGGAGAATTCACCCCTCCACTTT
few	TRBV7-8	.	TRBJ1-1	CASSLDRAATEAFF	TGTGCCAGCAGCTTAGACAGGGCAGCCACTGAAGCTTTCTTT
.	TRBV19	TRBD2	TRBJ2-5	CASTPFQREGFETQYF	TGTGCCAGTACCCCTTTCCAGCGGGAGGGGTTTGAGACCCAGTACTTC
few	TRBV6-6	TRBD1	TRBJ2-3	CASSFGQGADTQYF	TGTGCCAGCAGCTTCGGACAGGGGGCAGATACGCAGTATTTT
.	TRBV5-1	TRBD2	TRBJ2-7	CASSLGLAGDIEQYF	TGCGCCAGCAGCTTGGGTCTAGCGGGGGATATCGAGCAGTACTTC
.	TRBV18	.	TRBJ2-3	CASSPPVWTDTQYF	TGTGCCAGCTCACCACCGGTGTGGACAGATACGCAGTATTTT
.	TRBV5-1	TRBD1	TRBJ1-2	CASCPGQGARGYTF	TGCGCCAGTTGTCCGGGACAGGGGGCGCGTGGCTACACCTTC
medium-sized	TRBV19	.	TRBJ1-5	CASSNRNQPQHF	TGTGCCAGTAGTAACAGGAATCAGCCCCAGCATTTT
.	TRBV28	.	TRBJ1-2	CASSPTHSYGYTF	TGTGCCAGCAGTCCGACGCATTCCTATGGCTACACCTTC
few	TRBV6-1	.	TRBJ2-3	CASSEMTYTQYF	TGTGCCAGCAGTGAAATGACGTATACGCAGTATTTT
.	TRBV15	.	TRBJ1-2	CATSRAWAGEDGYTF	TGTGCCACCAGCAGAGCGTGGGCAGGGGAGGATGGCTACACCTTC
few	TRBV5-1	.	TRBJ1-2	CASSLEGYYGYTF	TGCGCCAGCAGCTTGGAGGGGTACTATGGCTACACCTTC
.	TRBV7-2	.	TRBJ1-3	CASSLSSLAGNTIYF	TGTGCCAGCAGCTTAAGCTCCCTGGCAGGAAACACCATATATTTT
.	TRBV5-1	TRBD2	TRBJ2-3	CASSGGLAGKGDTQYF	TGCGCCAGCAGCGGGGGACTAGCGGGGAAGGGAGATACGCAGTATTTT
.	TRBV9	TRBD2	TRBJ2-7	CASSVEGRSGGFQYF	TGTGCCAGCAGCGTAGAGGGGAGAAGCGGGGGCTTTCAGTACTTC
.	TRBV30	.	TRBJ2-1	CAWSVVGGPGFF	TGTGCCTGGAGTGTTGTAGGCGGCCCTGGGTTCTTC
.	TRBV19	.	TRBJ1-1	CASSIEGRTEAFF	TGTGCCAGTAGTATAGAGGGCAGAACTGAAGCTTTCTTT
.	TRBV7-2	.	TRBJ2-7	CASSPGGREQYF	TGTGCCAGCAGCCCAGGAGGTCGGGAGCAGTACTTC
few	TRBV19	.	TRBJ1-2	CASSPSPLTPANYGYTF	TGTGCCAGTAGTCCAAGCCCCCTGACACCTGCTAACTATGGCTACACCTTC
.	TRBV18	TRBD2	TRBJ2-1	CASSPRTSGYNEQFF	TGTGCCAGCTCACCACGGACTAGCGGTTACAATGAGCAGTTCTTC
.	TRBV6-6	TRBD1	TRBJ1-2	CASRRGQGGYGYTF	TGTGCCAGCAGAAGGGGACAGGGGGGCTATGGCTACACCTTC
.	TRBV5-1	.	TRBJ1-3	CASSLGTGQLHTIYF	TGCGCCAGCAGCTTGGGTACAGGGCAACTCCACACCATATATTTT
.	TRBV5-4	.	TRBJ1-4	CASSWGLGDEKLFF	TGTGCCAGCAGCTGGGGGCTGGGAGATGAAAAACTGTTTTTT
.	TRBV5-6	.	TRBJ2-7	CASSTPGREMGHEQYF	TGTGCCAGCAGCACACCGGGACGGGAGATGGGCCACGAGCAGTACTTC
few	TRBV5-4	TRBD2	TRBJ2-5	CASSLAVGGVETQYF	TGTGCCAGCAGCTTGGCTGTGGGGGGGGTGGAGACCCAGTACTTC
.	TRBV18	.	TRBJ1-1	CASSPLDLNTEAFF	TGTGCCAGCTCACCACTTGACCTTAACACTGAAGCTTTCTTT
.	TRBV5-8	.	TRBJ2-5	CASSSALTETQYF	TGTGCCAGCAGCTCGGCCCTTACGGAGACCCAGTACTTC
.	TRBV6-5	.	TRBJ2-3	CASRMADTQYF	TGTGCCAGCAGAATGGCAGATACGCAGTATTTT
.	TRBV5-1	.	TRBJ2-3	CASSGDGDTQYF	TGCGCCAGCAGCGGTGACGGGGATACGCAGTATTTT
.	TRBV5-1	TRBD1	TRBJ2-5	CASSLTGTGGGETQYF	TGCGCCAGCAGCTTGACCGGGACAGGAGGCGGCGAGACCCAGTACTTC
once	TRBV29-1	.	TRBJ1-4	CSVEDGGREKLFF	TGCAGCGTTGAAGATGGGGGGAGGGAAAAACTGTTTTTT
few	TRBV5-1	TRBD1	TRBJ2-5	CASSLAGTGGQETQYF	TGCGCCAGCAGCTTGGCCGGGACAGGGGGCCAAGAGACCCAGTACTTC
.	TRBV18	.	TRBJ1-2	CASSTTSEPVYGYTF	TGTGCCAGCTCAACCACGTCCGAACCCGTCTATGGCTACACCTTC
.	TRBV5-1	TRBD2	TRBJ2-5	CASSGSTSGGETQYF	TGCGCCAGCAGCGGATCGACTAGCGGGGGGGAGACCCAGTACTTC
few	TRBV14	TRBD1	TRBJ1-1	CASSQPSGQGSTEAFF	TGTGCCAGCAGCCAACCCTCCGGACAGGGAAGCACTGAAGCTTTCTTT
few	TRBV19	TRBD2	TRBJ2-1	CASSMGRGPGQFF	TGTGCCAGTAGTATGGGGAGGGGCCCCGGGCAGTTCTTC
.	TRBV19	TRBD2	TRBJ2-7	CASSILAGAYEQYF	TGTGCCAGTAGTATCCTAGCGGGAGCTTACGAGCAGTACTTC
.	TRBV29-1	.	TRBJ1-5	CGAWAGGDQPQHF	TGCGGGGCGTGGGCAGGAGGGGATCAGCCCCAGCATTTT
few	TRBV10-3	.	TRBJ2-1	CAITWDGNEQFF	TGTGCCATCACCTGGGACGGGAATGAGCAGTTCTTC
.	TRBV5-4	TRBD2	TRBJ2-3	CASNHRGLAGASTDTQYF	TGTGCCAGCAACCACCGGGGACTAGCGGGAGCCAGCACAGATACGCAGTATTTT
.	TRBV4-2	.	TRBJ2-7	CASSLQGQRYEQYF	TGTGCCAGCAGCTTGCAAGGACAGCGCTACGAGCAGTACTTC
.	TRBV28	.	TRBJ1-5	CASRGYRSNRPQHF	TGTGCCAGCAGGGGATACCGGTCGAATCGGCCCCAGCATTTT
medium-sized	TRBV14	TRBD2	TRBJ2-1	CASSHLTGTSGTEQFF	TGTGCCAGCAGCCACCTAACCGGGACTAGCGGGACAGAGCAGTTCTTC